The 22 T cell receptor beta chains below come from one sample, sequenced in a study of T cell changes during pregnancy in multiple sclerosis. This table comes from immunoSEQ multiplex PCR, and its TCRdb copy is limited to in-frame clones, with some not included. The sample shows tens of thousands of clones, 85% to 90% of them seen only once. The specimen comprised peripheral blood, sampled after pregnancy. The receptors derive from a female donor in good health, enrolled as a control in a pregnancy study.

This chain links TRBV6-1 with TRBJ2-1, with D maybe TRBD1 (6 bases). The V and J ends lost 1 base and 9 bases respectively, with 19 bases between them. Germline values: CDR1 MNHNS, CDR2 SASEGT. The CDR3 has 16 residues. CDR3 amino acids: CASSEDPGVGASEQFF. In DNA, the CDR3 is TGTGCCAGCAGTGAAGACCCCGGGGTGGGGGCGAGTGAGCAGTTCTTC.

The chain uses TRBV6-6 and TRBJ1-5, with D uncertain. This CDR3 spans 15 amino acids. Looked up from germline, CDR1 is MNHNY and CDR2 is SVGAGI (reference sequence). V was trimmed by 0 bases and J by 7 bases, leaving 13 bases between them. The CDR3 nucleotides are TGTGCCAGCAGTTACTCAGGCGGGTTCGGCCAGCCCCAGCATTTT. Translating gives CASSYSGGFGQPQHF.

The chain joins TRBV27 to TRBJ2-7; possibly TRBD2 for D (5 bases). The V gene lost 3 bases and the J gene lost 4 bases, with 13 bases spanning the gap. CDR3 length: 14 residues. Per germline, CDR1 MNHEY and CDR2 SMNVEV (reference sequence). The CDR3 region is CASSLGLAPYEQYF. DNA of the CDR3: TGTGCCAGCAGTTTGGGTCTAGCTCCGTACGAGCAGTACTTC.

The V gene is TRBV5-4, the J gene TRBJ1-1; D gene uncertain. The CDR3 length is 14 residues. Germline loops: CDR1 SGHNT, CDR2 YYREEE (reference sequence). Trimming removed 2 bases from V and 0 bases from J, with 8 bases in between. The CDR3 nucleotides are TGTGCCAGCAGCTTTAGAGCCCTGAACACTGAAGCTTTCTTT. This encodes CASSFRALNTEAFF. Full variable domain (remainder filled in from reference TRBV5-4 and TRBJ1-1): ETGVTQSPTHLIKTRGQQVTLRCSSQSGHNTVSWYQQALGQGPQFIFQYYREEENGRGNFPPRFSGLQFPNYSSELNVNALELDDSALYLCASSFRALNTEAFFGQGTRLTVV.

This chain joins TRBV18 and TRBJ1-2; 12 nucleotides align to TRBD1. CDR1 and CDR2 (germline): KGHSH, LQKENI. With 6 bases clipped from V and 2 bases from J, the junction kept 4 bases outside the gene matches. The CDR3 loop spans 15 amino acids. The CDR3 region has the DNA TGTGCCAGCTCCCGGGGACAGGGGGCGAACTATGGCTACACCTTC. This sequence encodes CASSRGQGANYGYTF.

This chain uses TRBV11-3 with TRBJ2-5; possibly TRBD1 for D (5 bases). Germline V gene data show CDR1 as SGHNT and CDR2 as YENEEA. Between the trimmed V and J ends, which lost 7 bases and 0 bases, there was a span of 12 bases. The CDR3 covers 14 residues. The CDR3 is CASNEDTDQETQYF. CDR3 DNA sequence: TGTGCCAGCAACGAGGACACCGACCAAGAGACCCAGTACTTC.

This rearrangement joins TRBV29-1 to TRBJ2-5, with D perhaps TRBD2 (5 bases). This CDR3 spans 13 amino acids. V gave up 6 bases and J gave up 5 bases, with 16 bases separating them. Germline lookup yields CDR1 SQVTM and CDR2 ANQGSEA. CDR3 in amino acids: CSVSDGGGETQYF. As DNA, the CDR3 is TGCAGCGTATCGGACGGCGGAGGCGAGACCCAGTACTTC.

This chain links TRBV7-9 with TRBJ1-3; D unclear. CDR3 length: 13 residues. Germline CDR1 and CDR2: SEHNR and FQNEAQ (reference sequence). Trimming stripped 7 bases from V and 0 bases from J, with 7 bases between. The CDR3 is CASTPLSGNTIYF. The CDR3 nucleotides are TGTGCCAGCACCCCTCTCTCTGGAAACACCATATATTTT.

The chain is built from TRBV5-6 and TRBJ2-1, with 7 nucleotides matching TRBD1. This CDR3 comprises 14 residues. J gave up 7 bases and V 0 bases, and 4 bases lay outside the gene matches. Germline CDR1 is SGHDT and CDR2 is YYEEEE. Written as DNA, the CDR3 is TGTGCCAGCAGCTTGGGACAGGGAATAAATGAGCAGTTCTTC. Translation gives CASSLGQGINEQFF.

The rearrangement uses TRBV19 and TRBJ1-6, with a possible D match to TRBD1 (5 bases). CDR1 and CDR2 from the germline V gene are LNHDA and SQIVND (reference sequence). The V and J ends lost 4 bases and 9 bases respectively, with 10 bases between them. The CDR3 covers 13 residues. The CDR3 DNA sequence: TGTGCCAGTAGTAGGGGCGCCCGTTCACCCCTCCACTTT. The encoded protein is CASSRGARSPLHF.

The chain couples TRBV6-5 to TRBJ2-2; D is possibly TRBD2 (6 bases). Germline V CDR1 and CDR2: MNHEY, SVGAGI. V was trimmed by 6 bases and J by 4 bases, leaving 12 bases between them. This CDR3 comprises 14 residues. In DNA, the CDR3 is TGTGCCAGCAGGGAGGGCCTAGGCACCGGGGAGCTGTTTTTT. This sequence encodes CASREGLGTGELFF.

This chain joins TRBV2 and TRBJ1-2, with 9 bases matching TRBD1. The ends lost 6 bases at V and 5 bases at J; junction bases unmatched: 7. The CDR3 has 14 amino acids. The germline gives CDR1 SNHLY, CDR2 FYNNEI. The CDR3 is CASRTQGAGYGYTF. As DNA, the CDR3 is TGTGCCAGCAGGACACAGGGGGCCGGGTATGGCTACACCTTC.

This chain connects TRBV7-9 to TRBJ1-1; 10 nucleotides line up with TRBD1. With V trimmed by 5 bases and J by 5 bases, 2 bases remained unmatched. From germline, CDR1 is SEHNR and CDR2 FQNEAQ (reference sequence). CDR3 length: 13 residues. CDR3 in amino acids: CASSDRGLTEAFF. DNA for the CDR3: TGTGCCAGCAGCGACAGGGGGCTGACTGAAGCTTTCTTT.

The chain links TRBV25-1 to TRBJ2-1, with D possibly matching TRBD2 (6 bases). V lost 5 bases, J lost 5 bases, and 16 bases lay in between. The CDR3 extends over 15 amino acids. From germline, CDR1 is MGHDK and CDR2 SYGVNS. The CDR3: CASSPRAGPNNEQFF. CDR3 nucleotides: TGTGCCAGCAGTCCCCGGGCGGGACCCAACAATGAGCAGTTCTTC.

The table lists this clone with a count of one. This rearrangement joins TRBV30 to TRBJ1-1, with D possibly TRBD1 on 6 matching bases. Germline V gene data show CDR1 as GTSNPN and CDR2 as SVGIG (reference sequence). There are 11 residues in the CDR3. The V gene lost 8 bases and the J gene lost 3 bases, with 10 bases spanning the gap. CDR3 amino acids: CAGTRDTEAFF. In DNA, the CDR3 is TGTGCCGGGACACGGGACACTGAAGCTTTCTTT.

This clone has a single count. The chain joins TRBV5-6 to TRBJ2-5, with 13 bases identical to TRBD2. The germline V gene has CDR1 SGHDT and CDR2 YYEEEE. V was pared by 5 bases and J by 5 bases, with 15 bases of the junction left unmatched. The CDR3 is 18 amino acids. DNA of the CDR3: TGTGCCAGCAGTCCGACCCGACTAGCGGGGGGCCGAGGGGAGACCCAGTACTTC. Encoded protein: CASSPTRLAGGRGETQYF.

This chain links TRBV5-1 with TRBJ2-5; 7 bases are shared with TRBD1. The ends lost 0 bases at V and 4 bases at J; junction bases unmatched: 0. The CDR3 is made up of 13 amino acids. The V gene's germline CDR1 is SGHRS and CDR2 YFSETQ. CDR3 region: CASSLEGAETQYF. For the CDR3, the DNA is TGCGCCAGCAGCTTGGAGGGGGCAGAGACCCAGTACTTC.

This rearrangement joins TRBV18 to TRBJ2-5, with no clear D. The CDR3 consists of 13 residues. V was pared by 1 base and J by 5 bases, with 8 bases between. The V gene's germline CDR1 is KGHSH and CDR2 LQKENI. The CDR3 bases are TGTGCCAGCTCACCACTACAGACGGAGACCCAGTACTTC. This translates into CASSPLQTETQYF. Together with reference TRBV18 and TRBJ2-5, the CDR3 gives the full variable domain: NAGVMQNPRHLVRRRGQEARLRCSPMKGHSHVYWYRQLPEEGLKFMVYLQKENIIDESGMPKERFSAEFPKEGPSILRIQQVVRGDSAAYFCASSPLQTETQYFGPGTRLLVL.

CDR3 bases: TGTGCCAGCTCACCAGGGTACAGCATAAGTGGGAACACCATATATTTT. Protein: CASSPGYSISGNTIYF. V usage is TRBV18 and J usage is TRBJ1-3; D unresolved. Per the germline V gene, CDR1 is KGHSH and CDR2 is LQKENI. This CDR3 has 16 residues. Trimming took 2 bases from V and 7 from J, leaving 18 bases between them. Drawing the rest from reference TRBV18 and TRBJ1-3, the complete variable domain is NAGVMQNPRHLVRRRGQEARLRCSPMKGHSHVYWYRQLPEEGLKFMVYLQKENIIDESGMPKERFSAEFPKEGPSILRIQQVVRGDSAAYFCASSPGYSISGNTIYFGEGSWLTVV.

The rearrangement links TRBV19 to TRBJ1-2; 7 bases agree with TRBD1. This CDR3 contains 14 residues. With V trimmed by 7 bases and J by 7 bases, 12 bases remained unmatched. CDR1 is LNHDA and CDR2 is SQIVND in the germline V gene (reference sequence). DNA of the CDR3: TGTGCCAGTACCTCACAGGGGCATCCAGGTGGCTACACCTTC. This encodes CASTSQGHPGGYTF.

This chain uses TRBV2 with TRBJ2-7; no definite D call. This CDR3 is built from 12 residues. Germline CDR1 SNHLY, CDR2 FYNNEI. Trimming pared 7 bases from V and 5 bases from J, leaving 12 bases between. As DNA, the CDR3 is TGTGCCAGCAACACACCCACCGACGAGCAGTACTTC. Protein: CASNTPTDEQYF.

The chain has TRBV7-8 and TRBJ1-4; TRBD1 matches at 8 bases. Germline V gene lookup returns CDR1 SGHVS and CDR2 FQNEAQ. The CDR3 loop spans 16 amino acids. With 4 bases clipped from V and 3 bases from J, the junction kept 7 bases outside the gene matches. The CDR3 sequence is CASSYPGGPANEKLFF. The CDR3 nucleotides are TGTGCCAGCAGCTACCCAGGGGGCCCGGCTAATGAAAAACTGTTTTTT. Together with reference TRBV7-8 and TRBJ1-4, the CDR3 gives the full variable domain: GAGVSQSPRYKVAKRGQDVALRCDPISGHVSLFWYQQALGQGPEFLTYFQNEAQLDKSGLPSDRFFAERPEGSVSTLKIQRTQQEDSAVYLCASSYPGGPANEKLFFGSGTQLSVL.